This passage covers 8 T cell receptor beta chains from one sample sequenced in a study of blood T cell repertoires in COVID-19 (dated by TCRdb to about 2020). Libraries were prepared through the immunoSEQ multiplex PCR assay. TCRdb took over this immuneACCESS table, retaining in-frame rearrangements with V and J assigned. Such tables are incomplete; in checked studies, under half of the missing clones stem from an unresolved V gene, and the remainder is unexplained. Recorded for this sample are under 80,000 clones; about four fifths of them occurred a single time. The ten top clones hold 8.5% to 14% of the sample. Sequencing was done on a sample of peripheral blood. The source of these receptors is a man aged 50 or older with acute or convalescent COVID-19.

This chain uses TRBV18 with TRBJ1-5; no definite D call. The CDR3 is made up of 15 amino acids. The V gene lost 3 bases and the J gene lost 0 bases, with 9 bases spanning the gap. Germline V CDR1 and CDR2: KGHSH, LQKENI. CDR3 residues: CASSPSGISNQPQHF. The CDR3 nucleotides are TGTGCCAGCTCACCGTCGGGTATTAGCAATCAGCCCCAGCATTTT.

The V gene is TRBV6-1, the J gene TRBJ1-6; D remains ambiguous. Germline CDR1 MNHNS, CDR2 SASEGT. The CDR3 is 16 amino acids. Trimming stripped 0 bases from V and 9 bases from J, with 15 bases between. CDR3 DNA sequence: TGTGCCAGCAGTGAAGCGGGGTACGGGATTAGTTCACCCCTCCACTTT. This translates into CASSEAGYGISSPLHF.

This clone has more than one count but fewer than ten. The CDR3 region has the DNA TGTGCCAGCAGTTACTCGGAGGATTACAATGAGCAGTTCTTC. It codes for CASSYSEDYNEQFF. This chain joins TRBV6-5 and TRBJ2-1; a weak D match, TRBD2 (5 bases). Between the trimmed V and J ends, which lost 0 bases and 4 bases, there was a span of 7 bases. This CDR3 is 14 amino acids long. The germline V gene has CDR1 MNHEY and CDR2 SVGAGI.

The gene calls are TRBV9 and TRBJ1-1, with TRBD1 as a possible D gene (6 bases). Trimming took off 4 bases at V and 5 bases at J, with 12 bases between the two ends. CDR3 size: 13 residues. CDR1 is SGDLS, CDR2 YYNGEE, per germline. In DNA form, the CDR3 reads TGTGCCAGCAGCCAACAGGGTGGGACTGAAGCTTTCTTT. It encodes CASSQQGGTEAFF.

This CDR3 reads CASSSYAYGQHSNQPQHF. The CDR3 region has the DNA TGTGCCAGCAGCTCATACGCTTACGGACAGCATAGCAATCAGCCCCAGCATTTT. The V and J genes are TRBV5-6 and TRBJ1-5, with D possibly being TRBD1 (6 bases). This CDR3 contains 18 residues. V lost 3 bases, J lost 0 bases, and 19 bases lay in between. The germline gives CDR1 SGHDT, CDR2 YYEEEE.

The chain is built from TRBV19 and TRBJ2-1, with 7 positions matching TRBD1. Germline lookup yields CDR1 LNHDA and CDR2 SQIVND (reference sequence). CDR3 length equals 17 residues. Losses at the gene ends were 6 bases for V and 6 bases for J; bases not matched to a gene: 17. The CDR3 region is CASRRGTLDRFGNEQFF. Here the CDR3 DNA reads TGTGCCAGTAGGAGAGGAACCCTGGACAGGTTCGGCAATGAGCAGTTCTTC. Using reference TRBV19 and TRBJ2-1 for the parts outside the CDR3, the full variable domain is DGGITQSPKYLFRKEGQNVTLSCEQNLNHDAMYWYRQDPGQGLRLIYYSQIVNDFQKGDIAEGYSVSREKKESFPLTVTSAQKNPTAFYLCASRRGTLDRFGNEQFFGPGTRLTVL.

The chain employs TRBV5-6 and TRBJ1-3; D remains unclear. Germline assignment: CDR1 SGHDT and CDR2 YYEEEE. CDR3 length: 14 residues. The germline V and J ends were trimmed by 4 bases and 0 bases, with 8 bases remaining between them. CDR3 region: CASSRLVSGNTIYF. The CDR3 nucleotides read TGTGCCAGCAGCCGGTTAGTCTCTGGAAACACCATATATTTT.

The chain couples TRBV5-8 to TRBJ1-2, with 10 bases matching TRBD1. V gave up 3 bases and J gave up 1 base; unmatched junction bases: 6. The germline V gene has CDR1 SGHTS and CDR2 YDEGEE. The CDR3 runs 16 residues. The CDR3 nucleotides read TGTGCCAGCAGCTGGGACAGGGGAGGGAGTAACTATGGCTACACCTTC. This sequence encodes CASSWDRGGSNYGYTF.